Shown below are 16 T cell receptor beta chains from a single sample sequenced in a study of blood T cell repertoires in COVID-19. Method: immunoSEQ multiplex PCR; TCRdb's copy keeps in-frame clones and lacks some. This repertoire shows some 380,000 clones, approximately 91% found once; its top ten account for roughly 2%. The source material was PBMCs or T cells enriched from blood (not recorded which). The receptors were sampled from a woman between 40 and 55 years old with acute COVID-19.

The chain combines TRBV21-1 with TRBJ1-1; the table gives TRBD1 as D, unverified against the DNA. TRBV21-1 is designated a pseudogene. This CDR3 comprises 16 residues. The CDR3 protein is CASSERTGKGDTEAFF. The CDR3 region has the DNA TGTGCCAGCAGCGAAAGGACAGGTAAGGGGGACACTGAAGCTTTCTTT.

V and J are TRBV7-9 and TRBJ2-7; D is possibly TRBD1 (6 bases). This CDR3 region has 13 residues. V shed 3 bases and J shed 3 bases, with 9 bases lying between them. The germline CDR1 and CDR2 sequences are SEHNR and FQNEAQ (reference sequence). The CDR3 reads CASSFGQIYEQYF. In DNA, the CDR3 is TGTGCCAGCAGCTTCGGACAGATCTACGAGCAGTACTTC. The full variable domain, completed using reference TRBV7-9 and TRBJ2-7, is DTGVSQNPRHKITKRGQNVTFRCDPISEHNRLYWYRQTLGQGPEFLTYFQNEAQLEKSRLLSDRFSAERPKGSFSTLEIQRTEQGDSAMYLCASSFGQIYEQYFGPGTRLTVT.

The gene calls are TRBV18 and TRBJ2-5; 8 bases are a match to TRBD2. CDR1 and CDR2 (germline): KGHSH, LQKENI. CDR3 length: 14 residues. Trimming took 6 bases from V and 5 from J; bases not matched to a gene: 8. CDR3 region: CASSPTGTSETQYF. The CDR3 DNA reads TGTGCCAGCTCGCCGACCGGGACTAGTGAGACCCAGTACTTC.

CDR3 nucleotide sequence: TGTGCCAGCTCTCCGCGGACAGGGGAAAGGGACTATTTCGGCTACACCTTC. Amino acid sequence: CASSPRTGERDYFGYTF. The V and J genes are TRBV18 and TRBJ1-2, with 9 bases identical to TRBD1. Trimming at V came to 6 bases and at J to 8 bases, leaving 19 bases not matched to a gene. Germline V gene data show CDR1 as KGHSH and CDR2 as LQKENI. The CDR3 is 17 amino acids. The full variable domain, its missing parts supplied by reference TRBV18 and TRBJ1-2, is NAGVMQNPRHLVRRRGQEARLRCSPMKGHSHVYWYRQLPEEGLKFMVYLQKENIIDESGMPKERFSAEFPKEGPSILRIQQVVRGDSAAYFCASSPRTGERDYFGYTFGSGTRLTVV.

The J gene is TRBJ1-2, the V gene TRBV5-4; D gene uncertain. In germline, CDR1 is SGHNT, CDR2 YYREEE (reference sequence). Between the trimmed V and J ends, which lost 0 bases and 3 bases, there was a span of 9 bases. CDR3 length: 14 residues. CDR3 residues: CASSLAVRDYGYTF. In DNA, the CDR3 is TGTGCCAGCAGCTTGGCTGTGCGGGACTATGGCTACACCTTC.

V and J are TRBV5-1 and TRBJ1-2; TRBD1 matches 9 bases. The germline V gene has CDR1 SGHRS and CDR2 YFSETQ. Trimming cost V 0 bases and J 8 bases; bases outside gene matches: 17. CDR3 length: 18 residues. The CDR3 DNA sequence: TGCGCCAGCAGCTTGGAGGGGACAGGGCCCCCTGGGAGGGAAGGCTACACCTTC. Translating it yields CASSLEGTGPPGREGYTF. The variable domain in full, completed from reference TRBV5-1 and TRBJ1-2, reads KAGVTQTPRYLIKTRGQQVTLSCSPISGHRSVSWYQQTPGQGLQFLFEYFSETQRNKGNFPGRFSGRQFSNSRSEMNVSTLELGDSALYLCASSLEGTGPPGREGYTFGSGTRLTVV.

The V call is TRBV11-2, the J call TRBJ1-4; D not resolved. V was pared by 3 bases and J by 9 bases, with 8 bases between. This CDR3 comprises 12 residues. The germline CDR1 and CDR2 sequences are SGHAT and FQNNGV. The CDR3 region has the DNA TGTGCCAGCAGCTTGTCGGGAAAAAAACTGTTTTTT. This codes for CASSLSGKKLFF.

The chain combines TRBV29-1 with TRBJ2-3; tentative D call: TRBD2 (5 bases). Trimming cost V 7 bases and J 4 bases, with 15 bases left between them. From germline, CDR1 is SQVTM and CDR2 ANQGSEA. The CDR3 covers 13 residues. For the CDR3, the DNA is TGCAGCGCCCAAGGACTGAGCGCAGATACGCAGTATTTT. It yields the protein CSAQGLSADTQYF.

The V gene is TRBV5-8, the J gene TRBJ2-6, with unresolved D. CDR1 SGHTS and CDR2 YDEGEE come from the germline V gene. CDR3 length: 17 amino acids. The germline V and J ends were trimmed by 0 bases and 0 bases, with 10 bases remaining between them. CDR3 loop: CASSLVQASSGANVLTF. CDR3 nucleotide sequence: TGTGCCAGCAGCTTGGTGCAGGCCAGCTCTGGGGCCAACGTCCTGACTTTC.

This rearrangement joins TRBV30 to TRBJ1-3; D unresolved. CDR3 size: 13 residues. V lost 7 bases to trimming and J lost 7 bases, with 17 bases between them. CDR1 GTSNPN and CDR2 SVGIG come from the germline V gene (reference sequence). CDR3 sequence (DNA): TGTGCCTATACTCCAGCTGGGCCCAACACCATATATTTT. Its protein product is CAYTPAGPNTIYF.

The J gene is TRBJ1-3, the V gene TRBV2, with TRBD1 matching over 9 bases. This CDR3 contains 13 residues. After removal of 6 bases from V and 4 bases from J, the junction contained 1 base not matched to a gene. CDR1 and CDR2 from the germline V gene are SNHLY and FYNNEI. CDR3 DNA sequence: TGTGCCAGCAGGGACAGGGGCGGAAACACCATATATTTT. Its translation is CASRDRGGNTIYF.

CDR3 sequence: CASSMNRGRETQYF. CDR3 DNA: TGTGCCAGCAGCATGAACAGGGGGCGAGAGACCCAGTACTTC. This chain links TRBV7-9 with TRBJ2-5; 9 bases line up with TRBD1. The length of the CDR3 is 14 residues. CDR1 is SEHNR, CDR2 FQNEAQ, per germline (reference sequence). V lost 5 bases, J lost 4 bases, and 5 bases stayed unmatched.

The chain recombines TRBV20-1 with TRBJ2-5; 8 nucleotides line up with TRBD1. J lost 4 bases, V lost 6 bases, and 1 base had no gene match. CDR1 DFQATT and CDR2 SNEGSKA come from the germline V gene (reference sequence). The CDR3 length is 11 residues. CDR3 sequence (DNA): TGCAGTGCAGGACAGGGAGAGACCCAGTACTTC. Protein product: CSAGQGETQYF.

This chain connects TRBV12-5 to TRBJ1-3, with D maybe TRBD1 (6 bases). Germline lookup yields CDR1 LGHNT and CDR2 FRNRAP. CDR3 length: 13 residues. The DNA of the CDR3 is TGTGCCACTTACAGGGAAACTGGAAACACCATATATTTT. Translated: CATYRETGNTIYF.

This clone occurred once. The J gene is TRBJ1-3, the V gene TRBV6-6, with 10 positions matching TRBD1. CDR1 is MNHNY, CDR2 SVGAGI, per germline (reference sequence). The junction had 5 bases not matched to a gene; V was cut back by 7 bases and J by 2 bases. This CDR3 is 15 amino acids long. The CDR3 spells CASKVGQGAGNTIYF. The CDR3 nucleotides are TGTGCCAGCAAAGTCGGACAGGGGGCTGGAAACACCATATATTTT.

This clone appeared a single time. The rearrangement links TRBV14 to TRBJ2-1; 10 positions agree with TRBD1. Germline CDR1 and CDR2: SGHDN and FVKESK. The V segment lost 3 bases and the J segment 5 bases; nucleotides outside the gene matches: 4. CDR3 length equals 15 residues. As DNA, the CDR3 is TGTGCCAGCAGCCAGCCGGGACAGGGGAACAATGAGCAGTTCTTC. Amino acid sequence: CASSQPGQGNNEQFF.